The subject of this entry is one TCR beta chain. Which antigen it targets is not known. No base qualities exist here, and no much larger clone lies one base off it. This sample was included in a study of shared clonotypes between healthy human individuals (TCRdb year 2020). Regarding the study in general: The cohort comprised a couple of women and a few men aged 18 to 49 years. Between about 0.8 and 9 billion PBMCs per donor were obtained by leukapheresis. Different laboratories and diverse techniques were used to prepare libraries and sequence TCR repertoires, to increase sequencing depth and limit assay-specific biases. Per donor, three plates each were used for CD4 naive and CD4 memory, two for CD8 naive, and one for CD8 memory. To estimate repertoire size and how much clonotypes are shared between individuals, the study performed deep sequencing of blood TCR repertoires from about 5 healthy adults. Overall study results and their limits: Approximately 5% of naive CD4, approximately 3.7% of naive CD8, roughly 2.4% of memory CD4, and 0.4% of memory CD8 clonotypes were shared across several donors. Naive subsets generally had larger estimated clonotype richness than memory subsets. Higher generation probabilities were observed for clonotypes shared by all four sorted-subset donors than for non-shared clonotypes. Even with the large sequencing depth, rarefaction of the sorted-subset datasets indicated that sequencing was incomplete. Sampling was restricted to blood, and TCR repertoires in tissue are likely to differ from TCR repertoires in blood. The genetic and exposure-history diversity represented was limited by the small number of donors. Pairwise subsampling indicated that sequencing depth was expected to affect the degree of clonotype sharing among donors.

TCR CDR3 regions were amplified from genomic DNA by multiplex PCR using the deep immunoSEQ assay. Extracted genomic DNA from each cell subset was spread evenly across all wells of several immunoSEQ 96-well plates, with each plate serving as a replicate. Each replicate PCR for sorted subsets received roughly 200 ng genomic DNA, equal to about 30,000 T cell genomes. Purified libraries were quantified with a Qubit 3.0 fluorometer, sized on a Bioanalyzer 2100, and re-quantified with the KAPA Library Quantification kit. Every immunoSEQ 96-well plate was sequenced on a separate single-read 150-cycle Illumina NextSeq 550 flow cell. The authors' pipeline ran thus. Because only junctional sequences without quality scores were contained in the immunoSEQ output, filtering matching that applied to full-length reads could not be performed. To assign V/J genes and CDR3, sequences were annotated using PyIR, a Python wrapper for IgBLAST v1.9, with IMGT germline references. Any read was removed if the V/J assignment was weak (E-value above 1e-6), the CDR3 was missing, or the read contained stop codons, out-of-frame junctions, or ambiguous translated residues. A V3J clonotype was defined by an identical inferred V gene, J gene, and CDR3 amino acid sequence. Percentage overlap between repertoires was calculated by dividing the number of shared unique clonotypes by the size of the smaller repertoire. Richness of each repertoire was evaluated using RTK rarefaction, the Chao1 estimator, and Recon v2.1 estimates of unobserved clonotypes. For all TCRbeta clonotypes obtained by the gDNA method from a handful of donors, generation probabilities were computed with OLGA. Drawn from immuneACCESS, this table holds only the in-frame rearrangements with V and J called that TCRdb kept. Clones are partly lost; checked studies trace under half to an unresolved V gene and leave the rest unexplained. The D gene and trimming were derived from the DNA, and the V and J assignments and clone size from that table. Recorded for this sample are around 510,000 clones; 90% to 97% of them occurred a single time. The ten largest clonotypes hold about 0.059% of the sample.

The CDR3 measures 13 amino acids from cysteine to phenylalanine. The only DNA kept is the CDR3, 39 bases in frame from the first base. The CDR1 and CDR2 encoded by the germline V gene are SNHLY and FYNNEI. V sheds 9 bases and J sheds 4 bases, leaving 14 bases between their ends. The donors were healthy, HIV-negative adults with no recently reported acute infections or vaccinations. All donors were Caucasian adults living in Nashville, Tennessee, USA. CD4+ T cells were enriched by magnetic negative selection, after which naive cells were positively selected on CD45RA and the negative fraction was taken as the memory subset. After blood collection by leukapheresis, PBMCs were isolated using Ficoll-Histopaque density gradient centrifugation and then cryopreserved in the vapor phase of liquid nitrogen. Analytical flow cytometry was used to check the purity and quantity of each magnetically sorted T cell population. Each sorted fraction had its genomic DNA isolated and then quantified by UV absorbance on a Nanodrop 2000c.

The sequencing input was naive CD4+ T cells sorted from blood. What this sample's cell subset or site label stands for: CD45RA+ positively selected. The rearranged segments are TRBV2 and TRBJ2-3; confidence is insufficient to name the D gene. The sequence was obtained from a woman aged 30 to 39 in good health. In nucleotides, the sequence is TGTGCCAGAGACAAGCTAAGCTCAGATACGCAGTATTTT. It is translated as CARDKLSSDTQYF.